This T cell receptor (beta chain) emerged from a study of T cells after yellow fever vaccination (dated by TCRdb to between 2018 and 2021). With regard to the full study: The SMART-Seq v4 Ultra Low Input RNA kit was used to prepare libraries from fractions with low cell numbers. The cohort comprised two healthy male donors, one aged 18 to 29 and one aged 30 to 39 years. Bulk TCR alpha and beta repertoires were sequenced longitudinally to track T-cell clones before and after primary and booster YFV17D yellow fever vaccination. Blood was drawn at multiple timepoints before and after primary and secondary immunization, with bulk PBMC replicates and cell subsets isolated. Broad study findings and their caveats: Most clones expanded after primary vaccination were re-detected after the booster (almost 97% of CD4 and roughly 85% of CD8), suggesting broad memory maintenance. Because abundant contaminating clonotypes from the bulk population could be contained in FACS-sorted repertoires, computational filtering was required. The secondary T-cell response was found to be weaker but faster than the primary response, with a peak reached on day 5 rather than on day 15. Because only a couple of donors were included in the study, the extent to which the findings can be generalized is limited. A small share of clonotypes was detected in both CD4 and CD8 compartments, with the overlap likely arising from convergent recombination.

About this clonotype: Its antigen has not been determined. One base away there is no much larger clone; base qualities are not given.

Synthesis of TCR cDNA relied on 5'RACE template switching, a step that introduced a universal primer site along with unique molecular identifiers. Priming for cDNA synthesis came from both the TCR alpha and TCR beta constant segments. Two PCR steps were used to amplify libraries, with sample barcodes and sequencing adapters being added in the second step. Libraries were sequenced on Illumina HiSeq 2500 (2x100 bp) or NovaSeq (2x150 bp). The original pipeline was this. Demultiplexing of reads and collapsing into UMI consensus sequences were performed with MIGEC, and V(D)J alignment was carried out with MiXCR. Vaccine-responding clonotypes were defined with edgeR using replicate PBMC samples, requiring FDR below 0.01 and a log2 fold change above 5 up to day 15. Each bulk clonotype was labeled CD4 or CD8 based on which sequenced repertoire, CD4 or CD8, contained the clonotype at higher abundance. In TCRdb, the public reads were trimmed at Q25 with fastp and aligned with MiXCR, with productive beta chains retained. Rows are combined by CDR3 protein, so each entry shows the most common genes and DNA. It is TCRdb's table, rather than the study itself, that gives the V and J calls and clone size. The sample table holds 500,000 to 700,000 distinct CDR3 sequences, of which 15% to 20% were seen once. Roughly an eighth of the sample belongs to the ten largest clones.

The treatment or condition label corresponds to: live attenuated yellow fever vaccine strain. At every blood-draw timepoint, two biological replicates of bulk PBMCs were collected. A standard Ficoll-Paque protocol was used to isolate PBMCs from peripheral blood. RNA was extracted with TriZol from bulk PBMCs, CD4 and CD8 fractions, and dextramer-positive and dextramer-negative fractions. The CDR3 starts with the cysteine, ends with the phenylalanine, and has 11 residues. Of all the DNA, just the CDR3 is kept, 33 bases in frame from base 1. CDR1 and CDR2, looked up from the germline V gene (reference sequence), are DFQATT and SNEGSKA. At the junction V is shortened by 2 bases and J by 5 bases, with 6 bases in between.

This sample comprised PBMCs, obtained 15 days after the yellow fever booster vaccination. This clonotype was sampled from a man younger than 40 who received the YFV17D yellow fever vaccine. The chain links TRBV20-1 with TRBJ2-5; the D gene lacks a confident call. The bases are TGCAGTGCTAGATTGTTTGAGACCCAGTACTTC. Its protein reads: CSARLFETQYF.